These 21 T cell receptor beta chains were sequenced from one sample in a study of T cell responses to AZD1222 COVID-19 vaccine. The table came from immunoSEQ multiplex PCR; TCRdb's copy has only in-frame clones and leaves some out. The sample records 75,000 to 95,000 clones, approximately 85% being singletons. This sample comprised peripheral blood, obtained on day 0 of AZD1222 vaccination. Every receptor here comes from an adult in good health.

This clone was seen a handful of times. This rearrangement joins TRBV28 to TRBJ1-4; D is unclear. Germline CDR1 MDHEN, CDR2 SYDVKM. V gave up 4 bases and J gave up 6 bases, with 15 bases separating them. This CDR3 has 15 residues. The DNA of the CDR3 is TGTGCCAGCAGTTCCCACAGCAGCACCCATGAAAAACTGTTTTTT. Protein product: CASSSHSSTHEKLFF.

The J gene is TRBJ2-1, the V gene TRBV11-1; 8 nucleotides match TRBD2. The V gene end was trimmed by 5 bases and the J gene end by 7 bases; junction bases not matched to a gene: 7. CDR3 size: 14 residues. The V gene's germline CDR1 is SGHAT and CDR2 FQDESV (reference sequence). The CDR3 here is CASSTGLVYNEQFF. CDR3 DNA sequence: TGTGCCAGCAGCACGGGACTAGTGTATAATGAGCAGTTCTTC. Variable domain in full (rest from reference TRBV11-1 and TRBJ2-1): EAEVAQSPRYKITEKSQAVAFWCDPISGHATLYWYRQILGQGPELLVQFQDESVVDDSQLPKDRFSAERLKGVDSTLKIQPAELGDSAMYLCASSTGLVYNEQFFGPGTRLTVL.

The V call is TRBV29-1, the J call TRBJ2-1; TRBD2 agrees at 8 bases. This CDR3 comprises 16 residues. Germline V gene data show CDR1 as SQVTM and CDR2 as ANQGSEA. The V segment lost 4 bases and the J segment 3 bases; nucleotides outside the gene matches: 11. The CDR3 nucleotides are TGCAGCGTTGGCCCCAGCGGGGGACTGTACTACAATGAGCAGTTCTTC. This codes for CSVGPSGGLYYNEQFF.

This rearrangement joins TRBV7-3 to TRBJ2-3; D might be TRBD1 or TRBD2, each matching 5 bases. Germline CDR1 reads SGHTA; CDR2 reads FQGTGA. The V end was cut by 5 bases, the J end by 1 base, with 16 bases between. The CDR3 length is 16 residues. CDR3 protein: CASSARGGRGTDTQYF. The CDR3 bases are TGTGCCAGCAGCGCCCGGGGCGGGCGAGGCACAGATACGCAGTATTTT.

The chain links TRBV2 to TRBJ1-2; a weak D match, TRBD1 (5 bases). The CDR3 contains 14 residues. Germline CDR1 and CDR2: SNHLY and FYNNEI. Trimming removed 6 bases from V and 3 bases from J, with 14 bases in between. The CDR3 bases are TGTGCCAGCAGGGGGACTTTGACGGACTATGGCTACACCTTC. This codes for CASRGTLTDYGYTF.

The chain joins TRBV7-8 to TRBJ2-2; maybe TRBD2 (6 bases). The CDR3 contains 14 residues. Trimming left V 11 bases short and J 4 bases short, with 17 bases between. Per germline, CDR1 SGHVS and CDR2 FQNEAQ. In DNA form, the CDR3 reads TGTGCCTCAAGGGGAGGAGCCGCCACCGGGGAGCTGTTTTTT. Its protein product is CASRGGAATGELFF.

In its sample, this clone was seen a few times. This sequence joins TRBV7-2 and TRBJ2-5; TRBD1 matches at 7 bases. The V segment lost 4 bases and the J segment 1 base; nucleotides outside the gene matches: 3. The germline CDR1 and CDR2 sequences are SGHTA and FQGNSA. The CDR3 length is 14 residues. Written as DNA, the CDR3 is TGTGCCAGCAGCTCAGGGGGTGCCCAAGAGACCCAGTACTTC. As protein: CASSSGGAQETQYF.

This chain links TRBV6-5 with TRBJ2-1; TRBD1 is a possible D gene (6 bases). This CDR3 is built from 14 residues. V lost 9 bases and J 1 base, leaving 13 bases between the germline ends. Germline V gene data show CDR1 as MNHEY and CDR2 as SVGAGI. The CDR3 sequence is CASRGRSSYNEQFF. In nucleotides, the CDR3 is TGTGCCAGTAGGGGGAGATCTTCCTACAATGAGCAGTTCTTC.

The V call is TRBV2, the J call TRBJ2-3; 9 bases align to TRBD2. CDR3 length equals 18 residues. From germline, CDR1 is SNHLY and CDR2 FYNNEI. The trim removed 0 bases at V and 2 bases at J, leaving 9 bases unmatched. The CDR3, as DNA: TGTGCCAGCAGTGAAGCGCTTAGTGGCGGGGGGGCCACAGATACGCAGTATTTT. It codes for CASSEALSGGGATDTQYF.

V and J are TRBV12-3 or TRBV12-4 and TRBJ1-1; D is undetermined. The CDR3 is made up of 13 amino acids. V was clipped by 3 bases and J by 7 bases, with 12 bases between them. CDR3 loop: CASSLGPDIEAFF. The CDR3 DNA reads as TGTGCCAGCAGTTTGGGTCCCGACATTGAAGCTTTCTTT.

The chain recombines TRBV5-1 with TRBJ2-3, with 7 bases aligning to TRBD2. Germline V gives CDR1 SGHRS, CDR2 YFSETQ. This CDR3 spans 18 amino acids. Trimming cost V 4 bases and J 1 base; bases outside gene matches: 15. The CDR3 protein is CASSPGWGGESGTDTQYF. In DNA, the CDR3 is TGCGCCAGCAGCCCCGGGTGGGGGGGAGAGTCTGGCACAGATACGCAGTATTTT.

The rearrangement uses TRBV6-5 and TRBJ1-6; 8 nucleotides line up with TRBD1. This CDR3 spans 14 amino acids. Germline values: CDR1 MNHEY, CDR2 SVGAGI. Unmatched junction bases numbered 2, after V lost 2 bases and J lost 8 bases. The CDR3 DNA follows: TGTGCCAGCAGTTACGGGACAGGTGATTCACCCCTCCACTTT. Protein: CASSYGTGDSPLHF.

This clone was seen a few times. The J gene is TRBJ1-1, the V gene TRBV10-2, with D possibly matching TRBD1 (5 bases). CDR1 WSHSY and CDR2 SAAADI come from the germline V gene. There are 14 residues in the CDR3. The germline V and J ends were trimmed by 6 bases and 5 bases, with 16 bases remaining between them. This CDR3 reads CASREGAGGTEAFF. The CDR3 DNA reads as TGCGCCAGCAGAGAAGGGGCCGGGGGGACTGAAGCTTTCTTT.

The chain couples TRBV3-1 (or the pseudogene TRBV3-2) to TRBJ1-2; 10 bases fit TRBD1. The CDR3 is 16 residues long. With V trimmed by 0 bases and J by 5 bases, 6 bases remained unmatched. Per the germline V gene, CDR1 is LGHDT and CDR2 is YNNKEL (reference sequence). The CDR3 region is CASSQDWDRGGYGYTF. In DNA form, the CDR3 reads TGTGCCAGCAGCCAAGATTGGGACAGGGGAGGGTATGGCTACACCTTC.

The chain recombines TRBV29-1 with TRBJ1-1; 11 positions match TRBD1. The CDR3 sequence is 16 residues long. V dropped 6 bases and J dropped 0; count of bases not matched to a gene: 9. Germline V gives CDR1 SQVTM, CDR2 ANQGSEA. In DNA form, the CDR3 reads TGCAGCGTCCGGGACAGGGGGGCTGGAGTGAACACTGAAGCTTTCTTT. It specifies CSVRDRGAGVNTEAFF. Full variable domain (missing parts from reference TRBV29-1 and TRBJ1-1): SAVISQKPSRDICQRGTSLTIQCQVDSQVTMMFWYRQQPGQSLTLIATANQGSEATYESGFVIDKFPISRPNLTFSTLTVSNMSPEDSSIYLCSVRDRGAGVNTEAFFGQGTRLTVV.

CDR3 sequence reads: CASSFPTPPQETQYF. CDR3 in DNA: TGTGCCAGCAGCTTCCCTACCCCCCCTCAAGAGACCCAGTACTTC. V usage is TRBV7-9 and J usage is TRBJ2-5; D is ambiguous. V was clipped by 3 bases and J by 2 bases, with 13 bases between them. In germline, CDR1 is SEHNR, CDR2 FQNEAQ (reference sequence). This CDR3 is 15 amino acids long.

CDR3 bases: TGTGCCAGCAGCTTTTTTGAGGCCTTACCCACTGAAGCTTTCTTT. Translation gives CASSFFEALPTEAFF. This chain uses TRBV5-4 with TRBJ1-1; D remains unclear. Trimming pared 2 bases from V and 4 bases from J, leaving 15 bases between. Germline CDR1 and CDR2: SGHNT and YYREEE (reference sequence). This CDR3 has 15 amino acids.

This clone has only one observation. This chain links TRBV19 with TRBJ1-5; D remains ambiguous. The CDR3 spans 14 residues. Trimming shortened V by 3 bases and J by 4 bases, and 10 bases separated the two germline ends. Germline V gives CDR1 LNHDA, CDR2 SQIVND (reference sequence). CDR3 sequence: CASSISALNQPQHF. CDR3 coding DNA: TGTGCCAGTAGTATTTCGGCCCTTAATCAGCCCCAGCATTTT.

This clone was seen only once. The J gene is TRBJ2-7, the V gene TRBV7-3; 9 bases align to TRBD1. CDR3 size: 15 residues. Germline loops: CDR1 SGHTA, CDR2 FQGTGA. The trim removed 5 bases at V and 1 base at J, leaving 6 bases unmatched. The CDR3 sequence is CASSGGTGPSYEQYF. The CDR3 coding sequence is TGTGCCAGCAGCGGGGGGACAGGGCCATCCTACGAGCAGTACTTC.

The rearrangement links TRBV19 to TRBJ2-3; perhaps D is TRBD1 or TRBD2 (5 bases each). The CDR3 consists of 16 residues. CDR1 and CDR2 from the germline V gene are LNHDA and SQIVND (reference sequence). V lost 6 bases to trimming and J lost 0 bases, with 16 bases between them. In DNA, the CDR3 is TGTGCCAGTAGGCAGGGAGCTAGAACTAGCACAGATACGCAGTATTTT. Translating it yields CASRQGARTSTDTQYF.

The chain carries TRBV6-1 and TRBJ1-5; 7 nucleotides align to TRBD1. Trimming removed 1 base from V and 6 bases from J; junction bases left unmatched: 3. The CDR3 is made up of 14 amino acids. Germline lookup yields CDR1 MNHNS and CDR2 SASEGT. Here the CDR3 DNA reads TGTGCCAGCAGTGAAGGAGCAGGGGGTCAGCCCCAGCATTTT. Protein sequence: CASSEGAGGQPQHF.